The rows below give T cell receptor beta chains drawn from one sample of a study of T cell responses to AZD1222 COVID-19 vaccine. Profiling relied on immunoSEQ multiplex PCR, and the TCRdb table lists in-frame clones only, not all of them. The table lists about 120,000 clones, about 85% of them singletons. The specimen was peripheral blood, collected 28 days after the second AZD1222 dose. These receptor sequences come from an adult who received the AZD1222 COVID-19 vaccine. The CDR3 runs from the conserved cysteine through the conserved F or W. A D gene is named only where the DNA matches it firmly.

cdr3_nt	cdr3_aa	v_call	d_call	j_call
TGTGCCAGCAGTGGGCAGGGGGCTGAAGCTTTCTTT	CASSGQGAEAFF	TRBV2	TRBD1	TRBJ1-1
TGTGCCAGCAGCATCGGGACAGGGACCTATGGCTACACCTTC	CASSIGTGTYGYTF	TRBV13	TRBD1	TRBJ1-2
TGTGCCAGCAGTCCGTCCCGGGACAGGGACGAGCAGTACTTC	CASSPSRDRDEQYF	TRBV2	TRBD1	TRBJ2-7
TGTGCCAGCAGCGCAGGACAGCTCTACGAGCAGTACTTC	CASSAGQLYEQYF	TRBV7-7	.	TRBJ2-7
TGTGCCATCAGTGCTTCGAGCCCTCTTGGAGGTGAAAAACTGTTTTTT	CAISASSPLGGEKLFF	TRBV10-3	.	TRBJ1-4
TGTGCCAGCAGCTTAAACAGGGATTACAATGAGCAGTTCTTC	CASSLNRDYNEQFF	TRBV7-2	.	TRBJ2-1
TGTGCCAGCAGCTGGAGGACAGGGTTGAGTTCACCCCTCCACTTT	CASSWRTGLSSPLHF	TRBV7-2	TRBD1	TRBJ1-6
TGTGCCAGCAGTGGTGGCCTCCTAGAGACCCAGTACTTC	CASSGGLLETQYF	TRBV6-2/TRBV6-3	.	TRBJ2-5
TGTGCCAGCAGCAAAGAGCGATTGGCGCCCCTAAGTGATGAGCAGTTCTTC	CASSKERLAPLSDEQFF	TRBV21-1	.	TRBJ2-1
TGTGCCAGCAGCGTTTTGGACAGGGATGCAAACACTGAAGCTTTCTTT	CASSVLDRDANTEAFF	TRBV9	TRBD1	TRBJ1-1
TGTGCCAGCAGCTTAGGGGGGTTGGGTCAGCCCCAGCATTTT	CASSLGGLGQPQHF	TRBV7-2	.	TRBJ1-5